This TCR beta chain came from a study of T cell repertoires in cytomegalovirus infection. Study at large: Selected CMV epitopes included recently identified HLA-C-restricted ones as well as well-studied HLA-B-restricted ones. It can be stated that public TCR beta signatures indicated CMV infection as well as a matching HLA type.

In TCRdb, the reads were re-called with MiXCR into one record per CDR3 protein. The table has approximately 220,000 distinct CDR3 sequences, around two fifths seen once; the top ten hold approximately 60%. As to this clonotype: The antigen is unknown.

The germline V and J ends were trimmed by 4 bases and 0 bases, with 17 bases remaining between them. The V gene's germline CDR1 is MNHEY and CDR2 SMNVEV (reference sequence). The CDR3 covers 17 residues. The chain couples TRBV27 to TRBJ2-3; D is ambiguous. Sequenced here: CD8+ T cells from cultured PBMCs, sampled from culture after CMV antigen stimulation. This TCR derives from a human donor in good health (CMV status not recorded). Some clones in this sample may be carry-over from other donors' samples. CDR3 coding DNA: TGTGCCAGCAGTTCGACGGTGGGGTACTCCAGCACAGATACGCAGTATTTT. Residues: CASSSTVGYSSTDTQYF.